These 5 T cell receptor beta chains were all obtained from the same sample, sequenced in a study of cytomegalovirus exposure and HLA in healthy donors. This PCR relied on a set of 60 Vbeta primers and 13 Jbeta primers. Profiled with immunoSEQ multiplex PCR; TCRdb holds only in-frame clones, not every one. The sample yields about 160,000 clones, around 80% seen once. The sample was PBMCs. These receptors were collected from a male donor in good health and CMV-seropositive.

The CDR3 spells CASSFLAGKGIPGYTF. For the CDR3, the DNA is TGTGCCAGCAGCTTCCTCGCAGGGAAAGGGATTCCGGGCTACACCTTC. The V call is TRBV7-2, the J call TRBJ1-2; TRBD1 is a possible D gene (5 bases). The CDR3 consists of 16 residues. V lost 3 bases to trimming and J lost 8 bases, with 22 bases between them. The germline V gene has CDR1 SGHTA and CDR2 FQGNSA.

This chain connects TRBV5-1 to TRBJ2-7, with a tentative D call TRBD2 (5 bases). The V gene's germline CDR1 is SGHRS and CDR2 YFSETQ. Trimming pared 4 bases from V and 4 bases from J, leaving 15 bases between. This CDR3 has 14 amino acids. CDR3 nucleotides: TGCGCCAGCAGCCCTACTAGTCTTGAGTACGAGCAGTACTTC. It specifies CASSPTSLEYEQYF. The full variable domain, with the rest looked up from reference TRBV5-1 and TRBJ2-7, is KAGVTQTPRYLIKTRGQQVTLSCSPISGHRSVSWYQQTPGQGLQFLFEYFSETQRNKGNFPGRFSGRQFSNSRSEMNVSTLELGDSALYLCASSPTSLEYEQYFGPGTRLTVT.

The chain combines TRBV7-6 with TRBJ2-5; no firm D call. Germline V lookup: CDR1 SGHVS, CDR2 FNYEAQ. This CDR3 is 14 amino acids long. V was clipped by 0 bases and J by 5 bases, with 10 bases between them. The CDR3 DNA reads TGTGCCAGCAGCTTAGCGGGCAGGAAGGAGACCCAGTACTTC. It specifies CASSLAGRKETQYF.

J is TRBJ1-2 and V is TRBV6-1, with TRBD1 as a possible D gene (5 bases). The CDR3 contains 15 residues. CDR1 is MNHNS, CDR2 SASEGT, per germline. V was trimmed by 1 base and J by 8 bases, leaving 17 bases between them. As DNA, the CDR3 is TGTGCCAGCAGTGAAGATGTAATAGGGGTTCAGGGCTACACCTTC. This encodes CASSEDVIGVQGYTF.

The rearrangement uses TRBV5-1 and TRBJ2-3, with TRBD1 identical over 7 bases. CDR1 is SGHRS and CDR2 is YFSETQ in the germline V gene. The CDR3 has 16 amino acids. J gave up 1 base and V 4 bases, and 9 bases lay outside the gene matches. CDR3 residues: CASSPRTGPGTDTQYF. DNA of the CDR3: TGCGCCAGCAGCCCTCGGACAGGACCCGGCACAGATACGCAGTATTTT. Full variable domain (missing parts from reference TRBV5-1 and TRBJ2-3): KAGVTQTPRYLIKTRGQQVTLSCSPISGHRSVSWYQQTPGQGLQFLFEYFSETQRNKGNFPGRFSGRQFSNSRSEMNVSTLELGDSALYLCASSPRTGPGTDTQYFGPGTRLTVL.